This entry describes one T cell receptor beta chain. These data come from a study of blood T cell repertoires in COVID-19. Whole-study context: Sources were T cells, B-cell-depleted T cells, or PBMCs; the material itself was cDNA or gDNA.

In the authors' methods: Reference gene primers were amplified, and this amplification served to estimate nucleated cell counts. TCRdb's table, derived via immunoSEQ multiplex PCR, lists solely in-frame clones and lacks some. V and J calls and clone size are copied from that table; D and trimming were computed from the DNA. The sample has over 85,000 clones, approximately 82% seen once; the top ten hold around 25%. The germline V gene encodes CDR1 MRHNA and CDR2 SNTAGT. The CDR3 totals 15 residues. The junction had 2 bases not matched to a gene; V was cut back by 5 bases and J by 1 base. The source material was peripheral blood. This chain joins TRBV6-4 and TRBJ2-3, with 11 bases matching TRBD2. The sequence came from a man aged 60 to 69 with acute or convalescent COVID-19. The CDR3 is CASSIAGGRTDTQYF. The DNA for the CDR3 is TGTGCCAGCAGTATAGCGGGGGGGCGCACAGATACGCAGTATTTT.